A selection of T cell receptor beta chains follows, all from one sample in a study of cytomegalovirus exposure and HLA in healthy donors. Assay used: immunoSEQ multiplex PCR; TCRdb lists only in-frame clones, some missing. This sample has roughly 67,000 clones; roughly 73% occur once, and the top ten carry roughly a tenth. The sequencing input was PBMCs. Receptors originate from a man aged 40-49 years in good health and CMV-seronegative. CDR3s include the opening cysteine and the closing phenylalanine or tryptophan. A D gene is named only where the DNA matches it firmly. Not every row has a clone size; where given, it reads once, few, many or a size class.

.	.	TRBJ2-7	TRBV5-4	CASSLAPRGQVRDEQYF	TGTGCCAGCAGCTTGGCCCCCCGGGGACAAGTAAGGGACGAGCAGTACTTC
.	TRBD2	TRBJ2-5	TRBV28	CASSAGGPIIRTQYF	TGTGCCAGCAGCGCGGGGGGTCCTATAATCCGGACCCAGTACTTC
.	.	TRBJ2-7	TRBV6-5	CASNEYEQYF	TGTGCCAGCAATGAGTACGAGCAGTACTTC
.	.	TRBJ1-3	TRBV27	CARPLGNTIYF	TGTGCCAGACCCCTAGGAAACACCATATATTTT
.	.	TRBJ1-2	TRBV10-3	CAISESDARYTF	TGTGCCATCAGTGAGAGCGACGCCCGCTACACCTTC
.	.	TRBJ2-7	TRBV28	CASSRPAGQAGGQYF	TGTGCCAGCAGTCGTCCAGCGGGACAGGCCGGCGGGCAGTACTTC
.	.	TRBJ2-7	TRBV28	CASRQGGIYEQYF	TGTGCCAGCAGACAGGGAGGGATCTACGAGCAGTACTTC
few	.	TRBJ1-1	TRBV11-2	CASRLFLNTEAFF	TGTGCCAGCAGGCTATTCCTGAACACTGAAGCTTTCTTT
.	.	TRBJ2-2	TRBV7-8	CASSFWANTGELFF	TGTGCCAGCAGCTTCTGGGCCAACACCGGGGAGCTGTTTTTT
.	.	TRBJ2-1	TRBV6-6	CASSYSMPSSYNEQFF	TGTGCCAGCAGCTACTCGATGCCGAGCTCCTACAATGAGCAGTTCTTC
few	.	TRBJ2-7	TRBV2	CASNQRGGPYEQYF	TGTGCCAGCAACCAAAGGGGGGGACCCTACGAGCAGTACTTC
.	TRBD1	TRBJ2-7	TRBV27	CASSSGTAPYEQYF	TGTGCCAGCAGCTCAGGGACAGCGCCCTACGAGCAGTACTTC
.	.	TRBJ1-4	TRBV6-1	CASSIQGLPNEKLFF	TGTGCCAGCAGTATACAGGGCCTCCCTAATGAAAAACTGTTTTTT
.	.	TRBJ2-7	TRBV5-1	CASSLDTYEQYF	TGCGCCAGCAGCTTGGATACCTACGAGCAGTACTTC
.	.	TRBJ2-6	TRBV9	CASSRSSGANVLTF	TGTGCCAGCAGCCGTAGCTCTGGGGCCAACGTCCTGACTTTC
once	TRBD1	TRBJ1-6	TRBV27	CASSWTGGNSPLHF	TGTGCCAGCAGTTGGACAGGGGGAAACTCACCCCTCCACTTT
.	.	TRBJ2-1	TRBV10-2	CASSESSVGARYNEQFF	TGCGCCAGCAGTGAGTCCAGCGTGGGGGCGCGCTACAATGAGCAGTTCTTC
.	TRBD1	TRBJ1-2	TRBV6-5	CASSYSRQGPSYGYTF	TGTGCCAGCAGTTACTCGAGACAGGGCCCTAGTTATGGCTACACCTTC
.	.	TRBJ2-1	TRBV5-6	CASSFGDSKTFSYNEQFF	TGTGCCAGCAGCTTCGGGGACTCGAAGACTTTTTCCTACAATGAGCAGTTCTTC